A single sample gave rise to the 22 T cell receptor beta chains below, sequenced in a study of T cells in narcolepsy. The table came from immunoSEQ multiplex PCR; TCRdb's copy has only in-frame clones and leaves some out. Of just over 40,000 clones in the sample, 70% to 90% were seen once. The sequencing input was CD45RA- memory CD4+ T cells from PBMCs. All receptors derive from a human donor with narcolepsy.

As DNA, the CDR3 is TGTGCCAGCGGCAATGACAGGGGCTCTGGAAACACCATATATTTT. It is translated as CASGNDRGSGNTIYF. J is TRBJ1-3 and V is TRBV7-9; 8 bases map to TRBD1. Germline CDR1 and CDR2: SEHNR and FQNEAQ (reference sequence). The CDR3 extends over 15 amino acids. Trimming at V came to 8 bases and at J to 0 bases, leaving 6 bases not matched to a gene.

The J gene is TRBJ2-1, the V gene TRBV12-5, with a tentative D call TRBD2 (5 bases). CDR3 length: 16 amino acids. V dropped 1 base and J dropped 5 bases, with 15 bases sitting between them. Germline-derived CDR1 and CDR2 are LGHNT and FRNRAP. In nucleotides, the CDR3 is TGTGCTAGTGGTTTGGGGGTGGGAGACCCGAACAATGAGCAGTTCTTC. Amino acids: CASGLGVGDPNNEQFF.

This clone turned up a few times. The chain links TRBV5-8 to TRBJ2-7, with a possible D match to TRBD2 (7 bases). Germline V gene data show CDR1 as SGHTS and CDR2 as YDEGEE. With 0 bases removed from V and 1 base from J, the gap between germline ends came to 17 bases. CDR3 size: 17 residues. CDR3 sequence reads: CASSLATGGGGSYEQYF. The CDR3 nucleotides read TGTGCCAGCAGCTTGGCCACCGGCGGGGGCGGATCCTACGAGCAGTACTTC.

V gene TRBV27 combines with J gene TRBJ2-7; unclear D gene. CDR3 length: 12 residues. With 5 bases removed from V and 2 bases from J, the gap between germline ends came to 7 bases. The germline CDR1 and CDR2 sequences are MNHEY and SMNVEV (reference sequence). The CDR3 sequence is CASSPHPYEQYF. CDR3 coding DNA: TGTGCCAGCAGTCCACATCCCTACGAGCAGTACTTC.

This clone was observed a handful of times. V is TRBV27 and J is TRBJ2-1; 9 bases fit TRBD2. The CDR3 totals 17 residues. CDR1 MNHEY and CDR2 SMNVEV come from the germline V gene (reference sequence). J lost 7 bases, V lost 6 bases, and 16 bases had no gene match. The CDR3 sequence: CASSSDIIGGRVNEQFF. The CDR3 DNA follows: TGTGCCAGCAGCTCGGACATTATAGGCGGGAGGGTAAATGAGCAGTTCTTC.

The CDR3 region is CASTTADRSEQFF. As DNA, the CDR3 is TGTGCCAGCACCACAGCTGACAGGAGTGAGCAGTTCTTC. The rearrangement uses TRBV27 and TRBJ2-1, with a tentative D call TRBD1 (6 bases). The V end was cut by 7 bases, the J end by 9 bases, with 16 bases between. The length of the CDR3 is 13 residues. CDR1 is MNHEY and CDR2 is SMNVEV in the germline V gene (reference sequence).

The genes are TRBV9 and TRBJ1-1, with a weak D call TRBD1 (5 bases). Germline V lookup: CDR1 SGDLS, CDR2 YYNGEE. The CDR3 length is 13 residues. The V gene lost 0 bases and the J gene lost 10 bases, with 13 bases spanning the gap. The CDR3 DNA sequence: TGTGCCAGCAGCGTAGACGGGGGAAGGGGAGCTTTCTTT. This encodes CASSVDGGRGAFF. Full variable domain (outside the CDR3, taken from reference TRBV9 and TRBJ1-1): DSGVTQTPKHLITATGQRVTLRCSPRSGDLSVYWYQQSLDQGLQFLIQYYNGEERAKGNILERFSAQQFPDLHSELNLSSLELGDSALYFCASSVDGGRGAFFGQGTRLTVV.

V and J are TRBV7-7 and TRBJ1-5; the D gene is possibly TRBD1 (5 bases). The CDR3 runs to 16 residues. Germline V gene sequence: CDR1 SSHAT, CDR2 FNYEAQ (reference sequence). V dropped 2 bases and J dropped 0 bases, with 11 bases sitting between them. This CDR3 is CASSLPGGISNQPQHF. CDR3 sequence (DNA): TGTGCCAGCAGCTTACCTGGGGGGATTAGCAATCAGCCCCAGCATTTT.

The CDR3 reads CAQNRPYGELFF. The CDR3 coding sequence is TGTGCCCAAAATAGGCCCTATGGGGAGCTGTTTTTT. The V and J genes are TRBV30 and TRBJ2-2; D is undetermined. Trimming removed 8 bases from V and 8 bases from J, with 15 bases in between. CDR3 size: 12 residues. CDR1 and CDR2 from the germline V gene are GTSNPN and SVGIG (reference sequence).

V gene TRBV2 combines with J gene TRBJ2-7; 9 positions agree with TRBD2. V gave up 3 bases and J gave up 0 bases; unmatched junction bases: 9. From germline, CDR1 is SNHLY and CDR2 FYNNEI. The CDR3 has 17 residues. DNA for the CDR3: TGTGCCAGCAGTGATTCGCTAGCGGGGCCCTCCTCCTACGAGCAGTACTTC. This encodes CASSDSLAGPSSYEQYF.

The rearrangement joins TRBV18 to TRBJ2-7; D is unresolved. Germline V gene lookup returns CDR1 KGHSH and CDR2 LQKENI. CDR3 size: 13 residues. Trimming removed 6 bases at V and 2 bases at J, with 11 bases between. The CDR3 region has the DNA TGTGCCAGCTCCCCTCGGATGACCTACGAGCAGTACTTC. This gives the protein CASSPRMTYEQYF. The complete variable domain, with remaining parts taken from reference TRBV18 and TRBJ2-7, reads NAGVMQNPRHLVRRRGQEARLRCSPMKGHSHVYWYRQLPEEGLKFMVYLQKENIIDESGMPKERFSAEFPKEGPSILRIQQVVRGDSAAYFCASSPRMTYEQYFGPGTRLTVT.

The chain combines TRBV5-1 with TRBJ2-1; D call uncertain. Germline CDR1 is SGHRS and CDR2 is YFSETQ. Trimming left V 0 bases short and J 8 bases short, with 9 bases between. CDR3 size: 13 residues. The CDR3 coding sequence is TGCGCCAGCAGCTTGGTTCCCGTCGATGAGCAGTTCTTC. Encoded protein: CASSLVPVDEQFF.

CDR3 loop: CASSITSAVSYEQYF. The DNA for the CDR3 is TGTGCCAGCAGCATTACCTCGGCCGTCTCCTACGAGCAGTACTTC. The J gene is TRBJ2-7, the V gene TRBV11-3; D is unclear. Trimming pared 5 bases from V and 0 bases from J, leaving 14 bases between. This CDR3 spans 15 amino acids. CDR1 and CDR2 from the germline V gene are SGHNT and YENEEA.

This sequence joins TRBV4-3 and TRBJ1-6; D possibly corresponds to TRBD1 (5 bases). Trimming removed 0 bases from V and 5 bases from J, with 17 bases in between. The CDR3 covers 18 residues. Per the germline V gene, CDR1 is LGHNA and CDR2 is YSLEER. CDR3 residues: CASSQDLPVGGHNSPLHF. The CDR3 coding sequence is TGCGCCAGCAGCCAAGACCTACCGGTGGGGGGACATAATTCACCCCTCCACTTT.

The gene calls are TRBV6-5 and TRBJ1-1, with D unresolved. The CDR3 is 13 amino acids. The germline V gene has CDR1 MNHEY and CDR2 SVGAGI. Trimming took off 5 bases at V and 4 bases at J, with 11 bases between the two ends. The CDR3 nucleotides are TGTGCCAGCAGTGGGTCCCGACTCACTGAAGCTTTCTTT. Amino acid sequence: CASSGSRLTEAFF.

This clone was picked up a small number of times. This chain joins TRBV15 and TRBJ1-5, with a tentative D call TRBD1 (5 bases). The CDR3 is 15 amino acids. CDR1 and CDR2 (germline): LNHNV, YYDKDF (reference sequence). V lost 3 bases, J lost 1 base, and 10 bases lay in between. CDR3 loop: CATSRTVSSNQPQHF. In DNA, the CDR3 is TGTGCCACCAGCAGGACAGTCTCCAGCAATCAGCCCCAGCATTTT.

Worth noting for this clone: The identical CDR3 is also encoded by other nucleotide sequences in the sample. The chain recombines TRBV7-2 with TRBJ2-5, with no clear D. Germline lookup yields CDR1 SGHTA and CDR2 FQGNSA. The V end was cut by 2 bases, the J end by 5 bases, with 15 bases between. The CDR3 runs 15 residues. CDR3 loop: CASSLRLGTPETQYF. The CDR3 nucleotides read TGTGCCAGCAGCTTAAGACTGGGCACTCCGGAGACCCAGTACTTC.

This clone was counted a few times. The chain recombines TRBV7-9 with TRBJ2-7, with D maybe TRBD1 (5 bases). The CDR3 is 16 residues long. Germline CDR1 and CDR2: SEHNR and FQNEAQ (reference sequence). Trimming cost V 1 base and J 2 bases, with 15 bases left between them. Written as DNA, the CDR3 is TGTGCCAGCAGCTTAGGGTCAGGGCTAAGGGCCTACGAGCAGTACTTC. The encoded protein is CASSLGSGLRAYEQYF.

The chain combines TRBV11-2 with TRBJ2-5; 14 nucleotides agree with TRBD2. Germline trimming cut 3 bases from V and 4 bases from J; bases unmatched to any gene: 1. Germline V lookup: CDR1 SGHAT, CDR2 FQNNGV. The CDR3 is made up of 15 amino acids. Written as DNA, the CDR3 is TGTGCCAGCAGCTTGACTAGCGGGAGGGTAGAGACCCAGTACTTC. It codes for CASSLTSGRVETQYF.

The chain links TRBV18 to TRBJ2-7; 10 bases are shared with TRBD1. The CDR3 length is 15 residues. CDR1 is KGHSH and CDR2 is LQKENI in the germline V gene. V gave up 4 bases and J gave up 4 bases; unmatched junction bases: 7. CDR3 loop: CASSRDRGSGYEQYF. In DNA, the CDR3 is TGTGCCAGCTCACGGGACAGGGGCTCTGGTTACGAGCAGTACTTC.

In its sample, this clone was seen a few times. This sequence joins TRBV9 and TRBJ2-2; 8 bases are shared with TRBD1. Germline V gene lookup returns CDR1 SGDLS and CDR2 YYNGEE. The CDR3 covers 16 residues. V dropped 4 bases and J dropped 4; count of bases not matched to a gene: 9. CDR3 nucleotide sequence: TGTGCCAGCAGCCGTTCCAGGGGGCTTGGCACCGGGGAGCTGTTTTTT. Encoded protein: CASSRSRGLGTGELFF.

This chain joins TRBV15 and TRBJ1-5; D is perhaps TRBD1 (5 bases). This CDR3 region has 14 residues. V lost 6 bases and J lost 6, with 15 bases in between. Germline V gene sequence: CDR1 LNHNV, CDR2 YYDKDF (reference sequence). Here the CDR3 reads CATRPGAEGQPQHF. The CDR3 DNA is TGTGCCACCAGGCCTGGGGCGGAGGGTCAGCCCCAGCATTTT. The whole variable domain, remainder taken from reference TRBV15 and TRBJ1-5, is DAMVIQNPRYQVTQFGKPVTLSCSQTLNHNVMYWYQQKSSQAPKLLFHYYDKDFNNEADTPDNFQSRRPNTSFCFLDIRSPGLGDTAMYLCATRPGAEGQPQHFGDGTRLSIL.